Below are 8 T cell receptor beta chains sequenced from a single sample in a study of T cell responses to AZD1222 COVID-19 vaccine. The method was immunoSEQ multiplex PCR; TCRdb's version includes in-frame clones alone and lacks a portion of them. The sample consists of 250,000 or so clones, 85% to 95% of them appearing once. The sample here was peripheral blood, taken on day 0 of AZD1222 vaccination. These receptors were obtained from an adult in good health.

V is TRBV25-1 and J is TRBJ2-6; maybe TRBD1 (6 bases). Germline V gene lookup returns CDR1 MGHDK and CDR2 SYGVNS. The CDR3 contains 15 residues. V shed 7 bases and J shed 3 bases, with 13 bases lying between them. DNA of the CDR3: TGTGCCAGCAAGTCAGGGGTTGGTGGGGCCAACGTCCTGACTTTC. Translating gives CASKSGVGGANVLTF.

The chain links TRBV9 to TRBJ2-1, with D perhaps given as TRBD1 or TRBD2 (5 bases each). The CDR3 spans 16 residues. Germline values: CDR1 SGDLS, CDR2 YYNGEE. V dropped 4 bases and J dropped 2 bases, with 16 bases sitting between them. Here the CDR3 reads CASSSPGTETYNEQFF. The CDR3 DNA reads TGTGCCAGCAGCTCGCCCGGGACGGAGACCTACAATGAGCAGTTCTTC.

V gene TRBV9 combines with J gene TRBJ2-1; D gene ambiguous. This CDR3 comprises 16 residues. Trimming took 0 bases from V and 0 from J, leaving 10 bases between them. Germline V CDR1 and CDR2: SGDLS, YYNGEE. This chain's CDR3 is CASSVESMGSYNEQFF. DNA for the CDR3: TGTGCCAGCAGCGTAGAATCTATGGGCTCCTACAATGAGCAGTTCTTC.

The chain recombines TRBV28 with TRBJ2-1; TRBD2 agrees at 8 bases. Germline lookup yields CDR1 MDHEN and CDR2 SYDVKM. J was trimmed by 7 bases and V by 5 bases; bases with no gene match: 7. The CDR3 totals 14 residues. In DNA, the CDR3 is TGTGCCAGCAGTCCCAGCGGGAGAGTGAATGAGCAGTTCTTC. It translates to CASSPSGRVNEQFF.

The chain has TRBV7-3 and TRBJ2-1, with 8 positions matching TRBD1. This CDR3 has 13 amino acids. The V and J ends lost 3 bases and 8 bases, in that order; junction bases with no gene match: 3. CDR1 SGHTA and CDR2 FQGTGA come from the germline V gene. The CDR3 loop reads CASSLTTGDEQFF. In nucleotides, the CDR3 is TGTGCCAGCAGCTTGACGACAGGGGATGAGCAGTTCTTC.

The chain couples TRBV7-9 to TRBJ1-1; D remains unclear. Germline V lookup: CDR1 SEHNR, CDR2 FQNEAQ (reference sequence). Deletions cut 0 bases from V and 6 bases from J, with 2 bases between. The CDR3 covers 11 residues. The DNA for the CDR3 is TGTGCCAGCAGCTTAGCGGCTGAAGCTTTCTTT. It translates to CASSLAAEAFF.

The chain couples TRBV4-3 to TRBJ1-1; 7 positions match TRBD1. V was pared by 0 bases and J by 0 bases, with 13 bases of the junction left unmatched. Germline CDR1 is LGHNA and CDR2 is YSLEER. The CDR3 runs 19 residues. Here the CDR3 DNA reads TGCGCCAGCAGCCAAGACCGGACAGGTTCCCCGGCAATGAACACTGAAGCTTTCTTT. It specifies CASSQDRTGSPAMNTEAFF.

This sequence joins TRBV3-1 (or the pseudogene TRBV3-2) and TRBJ1-1; D remains ambiguous. Germline CDR1 LGHDT, CDR2 YNNKEL (reference sequence). The V and J ends lost 4 bases and 4 bases respectively, with 13 bases between them. The CDR3 extends over 14 amino acids. CDR3 nucleotides: TGTGCCAGCAGCCGGGCAGTCCGATCCACTGAAGCTTTCTTT. Protein: CASSRAVRSTEAFF.